This T cell receptor beta chain was sequenced during a study of blood T cell repertoires in COVID-19. On the study more broadly: PBMCs, B-cell-depleted T cells, or T cells were the source of the cDNA or gDNA that made up the material.

CDR3 length: 15 amino acids. The V gene lost 6 bases and the J gene lost 2 bases, with 14 bases spanning the gap. Germline values: CDR1 LNHDA, CDR2 SQIVND (reference sequence). The authors' processing: Amplification with reference gene primers provided the estimates of nucleated cell counts. The method was immunoSEQ multiplex PCR; TCRdb's version includes in-frame clones alone and lacks a portion of them. That table is the source of V, J and clone size, and D and trimming were worked out from the DNA. There are about 400,000 clones in the sample; roughly 90% occur only once, and roughly 1.4% lies in the top ten.

This TCR came from a woman aged 25 to 39 with active or convalescent COVID-19. The J gene is TRBJ2-1, the V gene TRBV19, with TRBD1 as a possible D gene (5 bases). Material for sequencing was peripheral blood. CDR3 amino acids: CASRSRLDTYNEQFF. The CDR3 nucleotides are TGTGCCAGTAGGTCAAGACTGGACACCTACAATGAGCAGTTCTTC.